The 30 T cell receptor beta chains below were found in one sample sequenced in a study of T cell repertoires in cytomegalovirus infection. TCRdb re-called the reads with MiXCR, one entry per CDR3 protein. This sample has 830,000 or so distinct CDR3 sequences, with over 25% found just once. The antigens of these receptors remain unknown. The sample here was cultured CD8+ T cells from PBMCs, taken from culture after CMV antigen stimulation. These receptors were obtained from a human donor in good health (CMV status not recorded). Some clones in this sample may be carry-over from other donors' samples.

This chain connects TRBV6-2 or TRBV6-3 to TRBJ2-1; 10 bases map to TRBD2. This CDR3 has 21 amino acids. Germline CDR1 reads MNHEY; CDR2 reads SVGEGT. V was clipped by 0 bases and J by 0 bases; unmatched bases: 14. For the CDR3, the DNA is TGTGCCAGCAGTTACTCTATCCTATTAGCGGGGGGATTAGGCTCCTACAATGAGCAGTTCTTC. This translates into CASSYSILLAGGLGSYNEQFF.

The chain is built from TRBV6-6 and TRBJ1-2, with TRBD1 as a possible D gene (5 bases). With 5 bases removed from V and 2 bases from J, the gap between germline ends came to 12 bases. The CDR3 is made up of 14 amino acids. The V gene's germline CDR1 is MNHNY and CDR2 SVGAGI (reference sequence). CDR3 protein: CASSRGTDNYGYTF. The CDR3, as DNA: TGTGCCAGCAGTCGCGGGACGGACAACTATGGCTACACCTTC.

V and J are TRBV10-2 and TRBJ1-1; D remains unclear. V lost 2 bases and J lost 3, with 10 bases in between. The CDR3 has 14 amino acids. Germline V lookup: CDR1 WSHSY, CDR2 SAAADI. The CDR3 spells CASSEKFWDTEAFF. For the CDR3, the DNA is TGCGCCAGCAGTGAGAAGTTCTGGGACACTGAAGCTTTCTTT.

This clonotype has just a few counts. V and J are TRBV11-1 and TRBJ2-7; the match to TRBD1 covers 8 bases. The CDR3 covers 14 residues. V trimming: 5 bases; J trimming: 7 bases; junction bases outside the gene matches: 10. Looked up from germline, CDR1 is SGHAT and CDR2 is FQDESV (reference sequence). The CDR3 is CASSVRTGSGEQYV. Here the CDR3 DNA reads TGTGCCAGCAGCGTAAGGACAGGGTCGGGTGAGCAGTACGTC.

This clonotype was detected a few times. This chain uses TRBV9 with TRBJ2-1; 9 bases fit TRBD2. Per the germline V gene, CDR1 is SGDLS and CDR2 is YYNGEE. Unmatched junction bases numbered 9, after V lost 3 bases and J lost 8 bases. The CDR3 is made up of 15 amino acids. The CDR3 here is CASSGSGGEMDEQFF. CDR3 bases: TGTGCCAGCAGCGGTAGCGGGGGTGAAATGGATGAGCAGTTCTTC.

The chain couples TRBV2 to TRBJ2-5; D tentatively fits TRBD1 or TRBD2 (6 bases each). The CDR3 runs 14 residues. Germline V gene lookup returns CDR1 SNHLY and CDR2 FYNNEI. Trimming left V 6 bases short and J 5 bases short, with 16 bases between. DNA of the CDR3: TGTGCCAGCAGCGATGACGGGGGCTTGGAGACCCAGTACTTC. Translation: CASSDDGGLETQYF.

The rearrangement links TRBV15 to TRBJ2-2; perhaps TRBD1 as D (6 bases). Germline V CDR1 and CDR2: LNHNV, YYDKDF (reference sequence). This CDR3 is 17 amino acids long. Trimming took off 3 bases at V and 4 bases at J, with 18 bases between the two ends. CDR3 amino acids: CATSREQGVGTTGELFF. DNA for the CDR3: TGTGCCACCAGCAGGGAACAGGGCGTGGGGACCACCGGGGAGCTGTTTTTT.

The count of this clonotype is one. The rearrangement links TRBV6-1 to TRBJ2-7, with a tentative D call TRBD2 (5 bases). Trimming left V 3 bases short and J 0 bases short, with 15 bases between. Per the germline V gene, CDR1 is MNHNS and CDR2 is SASEGT. The CDR3 has 16 amino acids. CDR3 in amino acids: CASSDWERGSSYEQYV. In DNA, the CDR3 is TGTGCCAGCAGTGATTGGGAGAGAGGGAGCTCCTACGAGCAGTACGTC.

V usage is TRBV15 and J usage is TRBJ2-2; TRBD1 matches at 9 bases. The germline CDR1 and CDR2 sequences are LNHNV and YYDKDF (reference sequence). With V trimmed by 1 base and J by 8 bases, 11 bases remained unmatched. The length of the CDR3 is 17 residues. CDR3 region: CATSRVPGQGLGGELFF. In DNA, the CDR3 is TGTGCCACCAGCAGAGTACCGGGACAGGGACTTGGGGGGGAGCTGTTTTTT. The whole variable domain, remainder taken from reference TRBV15 and TRBJ2-2, is DAMVIQNPRYQVTQFGKPVTLSCSQTLNHNVMYWYQQKSSQAPKLLFHYYDKDFNNEADTPDNFQSRRPNTSFCFLDIRSPGLGDTAMYLCATSRVPGQGLGGELFFGEGSRLTVL.

V usage is TRBV7-9 and J usage is TRBJ1-6; D is possibly TRBD1 (5 bases). Germline CDR1 and CDR2: SEHNR and FQNEAQ (reference sequence). This CDR3 spans 16 amino acids. Trimming took off 1 base at V and 8 bases at J, with 15 bases between the two ends. The CDR3 here is CASSLGQTIGDSPLHF. The CDR3 DNA follows: TGTGCCAGCAGCTTAGGACAGACGATCGGTGATTCACCCCTCCACTTT.

There are a few counts of this clonotype. Here the CDR3 DNA reads TGTGCCAGCAGGACATACAGGGGGGAGTACAATGAGCAGTTCTTC. This codes for CASRTYRGEYNEQFF. This rearrangement joins TRBV12-3 or TRBV12-4 to TRBJ2-1, with 8 bases identical to TRBD1. V was clipped by 6 bases and J by 4 bases; unmatched bases: 8. This CDR3 spans 15 amino acids.

The chain links TRBV20-1 to TRBJ1-2; no clear D gene. The CDR3 contains 11 residues. Trimming removed 3 bases at V and 3 bases at J, with 5 bases between. The germline V gene has CDR1 DFQATT and CDR2 SNEGSKA (reference sequence). The CDR3 sequence is CSASFDYGYTF. CDR3 in DNA: TGCAGTGCTAGTTTCGACTATGGCTACACCTTC.

The V call is TRBV19, the J call TRBJ2-7, with a weak D call TRBD2 (6 bases). Trimming cost V 1 base and J 0 bases, with 10 bases left between them. CDR1 is LNHDA and CDR2 is SQIVND in the germline V gene (reference sequence). The CDR3 extends over 15 amino acids. The CDR3 region is CASSIGPAGSYEQYF. As DNA, the CDR3 is TGTGCCAGTAGTATAGGGCCAGCGGGCTCCTACGAGCAGTACTTC. Combining the CDR3 with reference TRBV19 and TRBJ2-7 gives the whole variable domain DGGITQSPKYLFRKEGQNVTLSCEQNLNHDAMYWYRQDPGQGLRLIYYSQIVNDFQKGDIAEGYSVSREKKESFPLTVTSAQKNPTAFYLCASSIGPAGSYEQYFGPGTRLTVT.

This clonotype was recorded a few times. The chain carries TRBV24-1 and TRBJ1-2; D might be TRBD1 (5 bases). V was trimmed by 9 bases and J by 3 bases, leaving 13 bases between them. Germline V gives CDR1 KGHDR, CDR2 SFDVKD. This CDR3 is 13 amino acids long. In DNA, the CDR3 is TGTGCCACCGGGGCGTTGGGTGACTATGGCTACACCTTC. Translation gives CATGALGDYGYTF.

This chain uses TRBV7-9 with TRBJ2-7; D possibly corresponds to TRBD1 (6 bases). The CDR3 is 14 residues long. The germline V gene has CDR1 SEHNR and CDR2 FQNEAQ (reference sequence). The germline V and J ends were trimmed by 5 bases and 2 bases, with 13 bases remaining between them. Written as DNA, the CDR3 is TGTGCCAGCAGCCCTCAGGGGCTTACCTACGAGCAGTACTTC. It encodes CASSPQGLTYEQYF.

CDR3 region: CASSPFFTFRDPDITTEAFF. CDR3 DNA sequence: TGCGCCAGCAGCCCTTTCTTCACTTTTCGGGACCCCGACATAACCACTGAAGCTTTCTTT. The V and J genes are TRBV4-1 and TRBJ1-1, with D possibly matching TRBD1 (5 bases). Germline CDR1 MGHRA, CDR2 YSYEKL. Trimming left V 4 bases short and J 4 bases short, with 31 bases between. This CDR3 is built from 20 residues.

This clonotype was observed a handful of times. The rearrangement uses TRBV6-2 or TRBV6-3 and TRBJ2-7; D unresolved. V lost 5 bases and J lost 2, with 16 bases in between. Germline V gene data show CDR1 as MNHEY and CDR2 as SVGEGT. The CDR3 length is 15 residues. CDR3 nucleotides: TGTGCCAGCAGTCCACAGAGACCAGACACCTACGAGCAGTACGTC. Protein: CASSPQRPDTYEQYV.

The chain combines TRBV6-1 with TRBJ2-7; TRBD1 is a possible D gene (6 bases). V was shortened by 7 bases and J by 3 bases, with 16 bases between the two germline ends. Per germline, CDR1 MNHNS and CDR2 SASEGT. The CDR3 has 14 amino acids. In DNA form, the CDR3 reads TGTGCCAGCAAATTCGGACAGAAGAACTACGAGCAGTACGTC. This encodes CASKFGQKNYEQYV.

This chain connects TRBV6-5 to TRBJ1-5; no clear D. Per germline, CDR1 MNHEY and CDR2 SVGAGI. The V end lost 2 bases, the J end lost 0 bases, and 8 bases lay between the germline ends. The CDR3 sequence is 15 residues long. The CDR3 DNA follows: TGTGCCAGCAGTTACGCGCTGGATAGCAATCAGCCCCAGCATTTT. Translation: CASSYALDSNQPQHF.

This clonotype was observed a few times. V gene TRBV2 combines with J gene TRBJ2-7, with D perhaps matching TRBD2 (6 bases). This CDR3 region has 16 residues. Germline assignment: CDR1 SNHLY and CDR2 FYNNEI. The ends were cut back, 1 base at V and 0 bases at J, with 13 bases in the middle. CDR3: CASSEGRRVGSYEQYV. The CDR3 nucleotides are TGTGCCAGCAGTGAAGGAAGGAGGGTGGGCTCCTACGAGCAGTACGTC.

To note about this clonotype: An end of the junction differs from the germline gene, which may be a read error. The chain combines TRBV25-1 with TRBJ1-2, with D maybe TRBD1 (6 bases). Germline CDR1 reads MGHDK; CDR2 reads SYGVNS. This CDR3 spans 14 amino acids. The CDR3 loop is CASSESDRDTASGF. The CDR3 DNA reads as TGTGCCAGCAGTGAATCCGACCGGGACACCGCATCGGGCTTC.

The rearrangement uses TRBV5-5 and TRBJ1-2; a possible D gene is TRBD1 (5 bases). The CDR3 loop spans 14 amino acids. The V end lost 4 bases, the J end lost 4 bases, and 14 bases lay between the germline ends. The V gene's germline CDR1 is SGHKS and CDR2 YYEKEE (reference sequence). CDR3 residues: CASSPDLGGYGYTF. In nucleotides, the CDR3 is TGTGCCAGCAGCCCGGACTTGGGGGGCTATGGCTACACCTTC.

This clonotype has only a few counts. This chain connects TRBV27 to TRBJ1-1, with unresolved D. V lost 6 bases, J lost 4 bases, and 18 bases lay in between. The CDR3 runs to 15 residues. Germline CDR1 reads MNHEY; CDR2 reads SMNVEV (reference sequence). The CDR3 region is CASSLGSSGGTEAFF. CDR3 sequence (DNA): TGTGCCAGCAGCCTAGGTTCCTCGGGTGGCACTGAAGCTTTCTTT.

This chain links TRBV5-4 with TRBJ1-1; TRBD1 is a possible D gene (6 bases). This CDR3 is built from 14 residues. Deletions cut 4 bases from V and 10 bases from J, with 20 bases between. Germline-derived CDR1 and CDR2 are SGHNT and YYREEE (reference sequence). Written as DNA, the CDR3 is TGTGCCAGCAGCCCCTGGACAGATCAGCTAATAGCTTTCTTT. This sequence encodes CASSPWTDQLIAFF.

This clonotype showed up many times. The chain employs TRBV7-2 and TRBJ1-6; D is perhaps TRBD1 (5 bases). V was trimmed by 0 bases and J by 3 bases, leaving 9 bases between them. CDR1 is SGHTA, CDR2 FQGNSA, per germline. This CDR3 has 16 amino acids. This CDR3 reads CASSLARVNYNSPLHF. The CDR3 bases are TGTGCCAGCAGCTTAGCCAGGGTTAACTATAATTCACCCCTCCACTTT. The full variable domain, rest sourced from reference TRBV7-2 and TRBJ1-6, is GAGVSQSPSNKVTEKGKDVELRCDPISGHTALYWYRQSLGQGLEFLIYFQGNSAPDKSGLPSDRFSAERTGGSVSTLTIQRTQQEDSAVYLCASSLARVNYNSPLHFGNGTRLTVT.

This clonotype turned up a few times. The chain is built from TRBV12-3 or TRBV12-4 and TRBJ2-7, with 9 bases that match TRBD2. The V and J ends lost 4 bases and 0 bases, in that order; junction bases with no gene match: 10. The length of the CDR3 is 17 residues. The CDR3 region is CASSSDSGGQPSYEQYF. The DNA of the CDR3 is TGTGCCAGCAGTTCGGATAGCGGGGGACAACCCTCCTACGAGCAGTACTTC.

The chain links TRBV19 to TRBJ1-1; D not certain. The V and J ends lost 7 bases and 4 bases respectively, with 16 bases between them. This CDR3 region has 14 residues. Looked up from germline, CDR1 is LNHDA and CDR2 is SQIVND (reference sequence). The CDR3 DNA follows: TGTGCCAGTAAGAGAGGAAGCCCCTCCACTGAAGCTTTCTTT. It is translated as CASKRGSPSTEAFF. Full variable domain (rest looked up from reference TRBV19 and TRBJ1-1): DGGITQSPKYLFRKEGQNVTLSCEQNLNHDAMYWYRQDPGQGLRLIYYSQIVNDFQKGDIAEGYSVSREKKESFPLTVTSAQKNPTAFYLCASKRGSPSTEAFFGQGTRLTVV.

The V call is TRBV19, the J call TRBJ2-5; 11 bases fit TRBD2. Per the germline V gene, CDR1 is LNHDA and CDR2 is SQIVND (reference sequence). The CDR3 consists of 16 residues. Trimming took 4 bases from V and 9 from J; bases not matched to a gene: 13. CDR3 bases: TGTGCCAGTAGTACCGACCCCCCAACTAGCGGGGGCCCCCAGTACTTC. This translates into CASSTDPPTSGGPQYF. The variable domain in full, completed from reference TRBV19 and TRBJ2-5, reads DGGITQSPKYLFRKEGQNVTLSCEQNLNHDAMYWYRQDPGQGLRLIYYSQIVNDFQKGDIAEGYSVSREKKESFPLTVTSAQKNPTAFYLCASSTDPPTSGGPQYFGPGTRLLVL.

This clonotype was observed a few times. The CDR3 DNA is TGTGCCAGCAGTTTAGTCGCAGGGCAAACTGAAGCTTTCTTT. It yields the protein CASSLVAGQTEAFF. The J gene is TRBJ1-1, the V gene TRBV12-3 or TRBV12-4; maybe TRBD1 (5 bases). This CDR3 is 14 amino acids long. Trimming stripped 1 base from V and 5 bases from J, with 11 bases between.

This clonotype was detected many times. This chain joins TRBV2 and TRBJ1-2; possibly TRBD1 for D (6 bases). Germline CDR1 SNHLY, CDR2 FYNNEI. This CDR3 has 14 amino acids. With 5 bases removed from V and 4 bases from J, the gap between germline ends came to 14 bases. The CDR3 protein is CASSHREAVYGYTF. The DNA of the CDR3 is TGTGCCAGCAGTCACAGGGAAGCCGTCTATGGCTACACCTTC.